This T cell receptor (beta chain) was found in a study of T-cell memory formation after mild COVID-19. Background on the study: The two donors had largely donor-specific TCR clusters. Study results and limitations: The study found contracting CD4+ clones mainly in CM and EM and contracting CD8+ clones in EMRA. Some SARS-CoV-2-responding clones were already detected in memory before infection.

As concerns this clonotype: Its antigen is as yet unknown.

Amplification by 5'RACE using constant-segment primers produced TCR alpha and TCR beta cDNA libraries that carried sample barcodes and UMIs. TCRdb itself ran the 5' RACE reads through MiXCR, one entry per CDR3 protein. The sample holds 150,000 to 200,000 distinct CDR3 sequences, 25% to 40% seen once. The CDR3 sequence is 14 residues long. V was cut by 4 bases and J by 2 bases, with 12 bases left in between. This clonotype was obtained from an adult woman who had mild COVID-19 (a few samples of this study predate the infection). Cell type and time point are not known. The rearrangement joins TRBV12-3 or TRBV12-4 to TRBJ2-7, with D tentatively TRBD1 (5 bases). The sequenced sample consisted of PBMCs or a T cell subset sorted from them (not recorded which). The DNA of the CDR3 is TGTGCCAGCAGTTCGGGCAGGGCCACCTACGAGCAGTACTTC. It yields the protein CASSSGRATYEQYF.